The present T cell receptor (beta chain) was sequenced within a study of spatial heterogeneity in lung cancer. The overall study: Alpha-chain sequences were detected in numbers that were consistently lower than beta-chain sequences.

The sample's time point: sample taken at primary tumor resection. Unsorted whole RNA from tumor, nontumor lung or frozen PBMC underwent sequencing. This clonotype is categorized as medium-sized (0.01 to 0.1%). Its specificity is unknown. CDR3 length: 15 amino acids. J gave up 5 bases and V 5 bases, and 4 bases lay outside the gene matches. Germline V gene sequence: CDR1 SGHAT, CDR2 FQNNGV. Every individual TCR cDNA molecule carried its own unique molecular identifier, which allowed correction of PCR and sequencing errors. TCRdb re-derived calls from the 5' RACE reads in MiXCR, one entry per CDR3 protein. Found here are about 20,000 distinct CDR3 sequences, 15% of them singletons; the top ten hold 30% to 40%. Study-wide points: Intratumoral expanded alpha and beta TCR counts were found to track tumor mutation counts.

This chain links TRBV11-2 with TRBJ2-1; TRBD2 matches at 12 bases. The material was lung tumor tissue, obtained at surgery. The clonotype comes from a female donor with early-stage non-small cell lung cancer. The CDR3 DNA reads as TGTGCCAGCAGCGGGACTAGCGGGCGAAACAATGAGCAGTTCTTC. This sequence encodes CASSGTSGRNNEQFF.